This T cell receptor beta chain was recovered during a study of response to subunit inactivated influenza vaccine. TCRdb re-called the RT-PCR reads with MiXCR, one entry per CDR3 protein. The table lists 290,000 or so distinct CDR3 sequences, around 22% of them singletons, with 9% to 12% in the top ten. This clonotype was detected only a few times. Its antigen is still unknown. Per the germline V gene, CDR1 is MNHNS and CDR2 is SASEGT. Between the trimmed V and J ends, which lost 5 bases and 3 bases, there was a span of 19 bases. There are 16 residues in the CDR3. Overall study results and limits: Only a handful of new T cells, the authors suggested, are recruited with each seasonal influenza vaccination.

This TCR came from a man between 50 and 69 years old who received an inactivated influenza vaccine. Source: PBMCs from blood, taken 21 months after vaccination. The rearrangement uses TRBV6-1 and TRBJ1-2; possibly TRBD1 for D (6 bases). The CDR3 DNA reads TGTGCCAGCAGTCTGTTTGGGACACATGGGGACTATGGCTACACCTTC. Translation: CASSLFGTHGDYGYTF.